The 23 T cell receptor beta chains below come from one sample, sequenced in a study of cytomegalovirus exposure and HLA in healthy donors. 13 Jbeta primers and 60 Vbeta primers were used for the PCR. Sequencing used immunoSEQ multiplex PCR; TCRdb keeps in-frame clones, though not all of them. The table records fewer than 95,000 clones, 85% of them present only once. The sample was PBMCs. Receptors were obtained from a man aged 40-49 years in good health and CMV-seropositive.

This chain joins TRBV21-1 and TRBJ1-4; no DNA check was done on the table's D call, TRBD1. TRBV21-1 is a documented pseudogene. The length of the CDR3 is 12 residues. CDR3 amino acids: CASSEGVEKLFF. As DNA, the CDR3 is TGTGCCAGCAGTGAGGGGGTTGAAAAACTGTTTTTT.

This rearrangement joins TRBV5-1 to TRBJ1-2, with D tentatively TRBD1 (6 bases). In germline, CDR1 is SGHRS, CDR2 YFSETQ. The germline V and J ends were trimmed by 4 bases and 5 bases, with 12 bases remaining between them. The CDR3 runs to 13 residues. CDR3 sequence: CASSPGQGYGYTF. The CDR3 DNA sequence: TGCGCCAGCAGCCCGGGACAAGGTTATGGCTACACCTTC. Full variable domain (outside the CDR3, taken from reference TRBV5-1 and TRBJ1-2): KAGVTQTPRYLIKTRGQQVTLSCSPISGHRSVSWYQQTPGQGLQFLFEYFSETQRNKGNFPGRFSGRQFSNSRSEMNVSTLELGDSALYLCASSPGQGYGYTFGSGTRLTVV.

The chain combines TRBV9 with TRBJ2-5; 12 bases are a match to TRBD2. The CDR3 loop spans 18 amino acids. V shed 2 bases, J shed 3 bases, and the junction held 11 bases outside the gene matches. Germline loops: CDR1 SGDLS, CDR2 YYNGEE. The CDR3 DNA sequence: TGTGCCAGCAGCGTCGGCCTAGCGGGGGGGCGGCGCGAAGAGACCCAGTACTTC. This gives the protein CASSVGLAGGRREETQYF.

The chain links TRBV19 to TRBJ1-2; D unclear. The germline V gene has CDR1 LNHDA and CDR2 SQIVND (reference sequence). V dropped 5 bases and J dropped 6 bases, with 10 bases sitting between them. The CDR3 sequence is 12 residues long. CDR3 bases: TGTGCCAGTAGTCCGCGACTTCATGGCTACACCTTC. As protein: CASSPRLHGYTF.

There are a few counts of this clone. The V call is TRBV4-1, the J call TRBJ2-5; 10 bases fit TRBD2. This CDR3 spans 16 amino acids. The V gene end was trimmed by 0 bases and the J gene end by 5 bases; junction bases not matched to a gene: 6. The germline V gene encodes CDR1 MGHRA and CDR2 YSYEKL. In nucleotides, the CDR3 is TGCGCCAGCAGCCAAGAGCAGCGGGGGGGCCGGGAGACCCAGTACTTC. This translates into CASSQEQRGGRETQYF.

Only one count was recorded for this clone. The V and J genes are TRBV28 and TRBJ2-7; 14 nucleotides agree with TRBD2. V gave up 1 base and J gave up 0 bases; unmatched junction bases: 14. The CDR3 contains 21 residues. Per the germline V gene, CDR1 is MDHEN and CDR2 is SYDVKM. This CDR3 is CASSLSSPGLAGVRDSYEQYF. Here the CDR3 DNA reads TGTGCCAGCAGTTTATCCTCACCGGGACTAGCGGGAGTCCGCGACTCCTACGAGCAGTACTTC. The full variable domain, completed using reference TRBV28 and TRBJ2-7, is DVKVTQSSRYLVKRTGEKVFLECVQDMDHENMFWYRQDPGLGLRLIYFSYDVKMKEKGDIPEGYSVSREKKERFSLILESASTNQTSMYLCASSLSSPGLAGVRDSYEQYFGPGTRLTVT.

The gene calls are TRBV2 and TRBJ2-7; 11 nucleotides align to TRBD2. V lost 6 bases to trimming and J lost 3 bases; unmatched junction nucleotides: 7. CDR1 and CDR2 (germline): SNHLY, FYNNEI. The CDR3 sequence is 15 residues long. CDR3 region: CASRETSGTLYEQYF. The DNA of the CDR3 is TGTGCCAGCAGGGAGACTAGCGGGACCCTCTACGAGCAGTACTTC.

This clone was counted a single time. The DNA of the CDR3 is TGTGCCAGCCGCGATGTGGGCACAGATACGCAGTATTTT. This codes for CASRDVGTDTQYF. The V and J genes are TRBV27 and TRBJ2-3; D unclear. The V end was cut by 8 bases, the J end by 1 base, with 10 bases between. Germline loops: CDR1 MNHEY, CDR2 SMNVEV (reference sequence). The CDR3 loop spans 13 amino acids.

The rearrangement joins TRBV19 to TRBJ1-5; D is possibly TRBD1 (6 bases). Trimming shortened V by 9 bases and J by 6 bases, and 18 bases separated the two germline ends. There are 14 residues in the CDR3. From germline, CDR1 is LNHDA and CDR2 SQIVND (reference sequence). The CDR3 here is CASYSQGSSQPQHF. In DNA, the CDR3 is TGTGCCAGCTACTCACAGGGTTCGAGTCAGCCCCAGCATTTT.

The gene calls are TRBV28 and TRBJ2-7; 9 bases map to TRBD2. CDR1 is MDHEN and CDR2 is SYDVKM in the germline V gene. Trimming took 4 bases from V and 3 from J; bases not matched to a gene: 7. CDR3 length: 15 residues. The DNA for the CDR3 is TGTGCCAGCAGTTCGGCGGGAGGGCCGATCTACGAGCAGTACTTC. Translated, it gives CASSSAGGPIYEQYF.

The chain links TRBV7-3 to TRBJ2-2, with TRBD2 matching over 8 bases. The CDR3 length is 13 residues. Trimming at V came to 5 bases and at J to 6 bases, leaving 2 bases not matched to a gene. Germline V gives CDR1 SGHTA, CDR2 FQGTGA. CDR3 DNA sequence: TGTGCCAGCAGCCCGGGAGGGTCCGGGGAGCTGTTTTTT. Protein product: CASSPGGSGELFF.

The genes are TRBV12-5 and TRBJ2-2; D may be TRBD2 (6 bases). Germline CDR1 reads LGHNT; CDR2 reads FRNRAP. This CDR3 contains 17 residues. The V gene lost 7 bases and the J gene lost 5 bases, with 23 bases spanning the gap. CDR3 nucleotides: TGTGCTAGTGACGTTTGTGTTGTTGGGGGGAGTACCGGGGAGCTGTTTTTT. It yields the protein CASDVCVVGGSTGELFF.

J is TRBJ2-3 and V is TRBV5-1, with TRBD2 matching 8 bases. The CDR3 is 15 residues long. Trimming at V came to 0 bases and at J to 1 base, leaving 1 base not matched to a gene. Per the germline V gene, CDR1 is SGHRS and CDR2 is YFSETQ. In DNA form, the CDR3 reads TGCGCCAGCAGCTTGGGAGCGGGAGGCACAGATACGCAGTATTTT. Translating gives CASSLGAGGTDTQYF.

Notes on this clone: Mismatch with germline at one junction end may stem from a read error. This chain links TRBV6-5 with TRBJ1-1; a possible D gene is TRBD1 (6 bases). Germline V lookup: CDR1 MNHEY, CDR2 SVGAGI. This CDR3 has 14 amino acids. The CDR3 sequence is CASSLDRLKTEAFF. The CDR3 DNA sequence: TGTGCCAGCAGCTTAGACAGGCTGAAGACTGAAGCTTTCTTT.

The rearrangement links TRBV30 to TRBJ1-5, with D possibly being TRBD1 (6 bases). Trimming removed 0 bases at V and 6 bases at J, with 15 bases between. CDR1 and CDR2 from the germline V gene are GTSNPN and SVGIG (reference sequence). The CDR3 totals 15 residues. The CDR3 DNA follows: TGTGCCTGGAGTGTACCGGGACACTTGCGTCAGCCCCAGCATTTT. Translated, it gives CAWSVPGHLRQPQHF.

The chain recombines TRBV30 with TRBJ1-6; D is perhaps TRBD1 (5 bases). The V end was cut by 1 base, the J end by 7 bases, with 8 bases between. Germline V gene data show CDR1 as GTSNPN and CDR2 as SVGIG (reference sequence). This CDR3 is built from 13 residues. The CDR3 sequence: CAWSGKGNSPLHF. The CDR3, as DNA: TGTGCCTGGAGTGGTAAGGGGAATTCACCCCTCCACTTT.

In this sample, this clone turned up a few times. The chain is built from TRBV10-2 and TRBJ2-3; D is unresolved. Per germline, CDR1 WSHSY and CDR2 SAAADI. The V and J ends lost 3 bases and 5 bases respectively, with 6 bases between them. This CDR3 has 12 residues. The CDR3 nucleotides read TGCGCCAGCAGTGAACCGGGAGATACGCAGTATTTT. Translating gives CASSEPGDTQYF.

J is TRBJ2-5 and V is TRBV7-6; 9 bases are a match to TRBD2. The DNA end favors TRBJ2-7, so the J call may be wrong. Germline V lookup: CDR1 SGHVS, CDR2 FNYEAQ. This CDR3 spans 14 amino acids. CDR3 region: CASSVSGSTSEQYF. CDR3 DNA sequence: TGTGCCAGCAGCGTTAGCGGGAGTACGAGCGAGCAGTACTTC.

The CDR3 DNA reads as TGCGCCAGCAGCCAAAGCCCAGGAATCTCCTACGAGCAGTACTTC. Amino acid sequence: CASSQSPGISYEQYF. The chain carries TRBV4-1 and TRBJ2-7; D is undetermined. The CDR3 covers 15 residues. Germline loops: CDR1 MGHRA, CDR2 YSYEKL. The V gene lost 2 bases and the J gene lost 0 bases, with 11 bases spanning the gap.

This clone was seen once. The chain has TRBV6-1 and TRBJ1-3, with TRBD1 matching 7 bases. V was pared by 7 bases and J by 6 bases, with 9 bases of the junction left unmatched. The CDR3 has 14 residues. Germline assignment: CDR1 MNHNS and CDR2 SASEGT. The CDR3 loop is CASTLDRTTNTIYF. Written as DNA, the CDR3 is TGTGCCAGCACCCTGGACAGGACAACAAACACCATATATTTT.

This chain joins TRBV5-6 and TRBJ1-2, with TRBD1 identical over 7 bases. Germline CDR1 SGHDT, CDR2 YYEEEE. J gave up 7 bases and V 4 bases, and 13 bases lay outside the gene matches. The CDR3 extends over 15 amino acids. CDR3 residues: CASSPTPGQRTGYTF. The DNA for the CDR3 is TGTGCCAGCAGCCCAACACCGGGACAGCGGACTGGCTACACCTTC.

The rearrangement uses TRBV18 and TRBJ2-5; possible D gene TRBD2, 6 bases. This CDR3 is 16 amino acids long. CDR1 KGHSH and CDR2 LQKENI come from the germline V gene. Trimming pared 3 bases from V and 5 bases from J, leaving 19 bases between. As DNA, the CDR3 is TGTGCCAGCTCACCCACCGCGAGCGGGTTTAGGGAGACCCAGTACTTC. Residues: CASSPTASGFRETQYF.

The chain uses TRBV7-9 and TRBJ2-7; 7 bases are shared with TRBD1. V lost 5 bases and J lost 7; bases outside the gene matches: 11. CDR3 length: 14 amino acids. CDR1 is SEHNR and CDR2 is FQNEAQ in the germline V gene (reference sequence). CDR3 region: CASSPRDRLREQYF. CDR3 coding DNA: TGTGCCAGCAGCCCTCGGGACAGACTACGAGAGCAGTACTTC.